Listed here are 12 T cell receptor beta chains from one sample, sequenced in a study of immune characteristics of hereditary and idiopathic chronic pancreatitis. Sequencing used immunoSEQ multiplex PCR; TCRdb keeps in-frame clones, though not all of them. The table has about 6,000 clones, around 75% seen once. Chronic pancreatitis tissue was collected during total pancreatectomy with islet autotransplantation. The sample consisted of pancreas tissue with hereditary chronic pancreatitis. The receptors stem from a human donor with chronic pancreatitis.

Only one count was recorded for this clone. V is TRBV19 and J is TRBJ2-1, with 11 bases matching TRBD2. V trimming: 1 base; J trimming: 2 bases; junction bases outside the gene matches: 7. Germline values: CDR1 LNHDA, CDR2 SQIVND (reference sequence). The CDR3 is made up of 18 amino acids. CDR3 in amino acids: CASSIGLAGGPPYNEQFF. As DNA, the CDR3 is TGTGCCAGTAGTATAGGGTTAGCGGGGGGGCCCCCCTACAATGAGCAGTTCTTC.

This chain connects TRBV6-4 to TRBJ2-2, with D perhaps matching TRBD2 (6 bases). Germline V gives CDR1 MRHNA, CDR2 SNTAGT. V shed 3 bases and J shed 1 base, with 9 bases lying between them. There are 15 residues in the CDR3. CDR3 loop: CASSEDGGNTGELFF. CDR3 bases: TGTGCCAGCAGTGAAGACGGGGGGAACACCGGGGAGCTGTTTTTT.

A single count supports this clone. The rearrangement joins TRBV15 to TRBJ1-4, with a weak D call TRBD1 (5 bases). The CDR3 covers 17 residues. V shed 5 bases and J shed 3 bases, with 19 bases lying between them. Germline CDR1 LNHNV, CDR2 YYDKDF (reference sequence). CDR3 nucleotide sequence: TGTGCCACCAGCCCAACGTCTCTGACAGCCGCTAATGAAAAACTGTTTTTT. Translated, it gives CATSPTSLTAANEKLFF.

A single count supports this clone. The chain carries TRBV3-1 (or the pseudogene TRBV3-2) and TRBJ1-3; 7 bases are shared with TRBD1. Germline-derived CDR1 and CDR2 are LGHDT and YNNKEL (reference sequence). This CDR3 contains 15 residues. Unmatched junction bases numbered 4, after V lost 1 base and J lost 4 bases. The CDR3 spells CASSQGRGRGNTIYF. The CDR3 DNA sequence: TGTGCCAGCAGCCAAGGCAGGGGGAGGGGAAACACCATATATTTT.

This rearrangement joins TRBV12-5 to TRBJ2-1; TRBD1 matches 11 bases. CDR3 size: 14 residues. V dropped 5 bases and J dropped 4; count of bases not matched to a gene: 1. Germline V lookup: CDR1 LGHNT, CDR2 FRNRAP. Written as DNA, the CDR3 is TGTGCTAGTGGTGGGACAGGGGGGTACAATGAGCAGTTCTTC. It translates to CASGGTGGYNEQFF.

The rearrangement uses TRBV7-2 and TRBJ1-4, with D maybe TRBD1 (6 bases). Germline CDR1 SGHTA, CDR2 FQGNSA. Trimming shortened V by 5 bases and J by 4 bases, and 14 bases separated the two germline ends. The CDR3 consists of 15 residues. CDR3 sequence (DNA): TGTGCCAGCAGCCCAGGGGTAACGGTTAATGAAAAACTGTTTTTT. It encodes CASSPGVTVNEKLFF.

This clone was seen only once. The chain links TRBV2 to TRBJ1-1, with D hard to call. The V gene's germline CDR1 is SNHLY and CDR2 FYNNEI. The CDR3 consists of 16 residues. Trimming left V 3 bases short and J 0 bases short, with 14 bases between. CDR3 protein: CASSEGNWKVNTEAFF. As DNA, the CDR3 is TGTGCCAGCAGTGAGGGGAATTGGAAGGTGAACACTGAAGCTTTCTTT.

As for this clone: In the same sample, other DNA sequences code for this CDR3. The V gene is TRBV30, the J gene TRBJ1-3; no definite D call. Trimming shortened V by 4 bases and J by 4 bases, and 8 bases separated the two germline ends. The germline V gene encodes CDR1 GTSNPN and CDR2 SVGIG (reference sequence). The CDR3 covers 12 residues. The DNA for the CDR3 is TGTGCCTGGATGGATGCCGGAAACACCATATATTTT. Translating it yields CAWMDAGNTIYF.

V and J are TRBV14 and TRBJ2-1; 11 bases are a match to TRBD2. Germline CDR1 is SGHDN and CDR2 is FVKESK. This CDR3 is built from 15 residues. V trimming: 2 bases; J trimming: 6 bases; junction bases outside the gene matches: 3. The CDR3 protein is CASSQTSGGVNEQFF. The CDR3 bases are TGTGCCAGCAGCCAAACTAGCGGGGGAGTCAATGAGCAGTTCTTC.

The gene calls are TRBV4-1 and TRBJ1-2; D is unresolved. V was clipped by 0 bases and J by 4 bases, with 18 bases between them. There are 17 residues in the CDR3. Germline CDR1 reads MGHRA; CDR2 reads YSYEKL. CDR3: CASSQDTREESFYGYTF. The CDR3 nucleotides read TGCGCCAGCAGCCAAGACACAAGGGAAGAGTCATTCTATGGCTACACCTTC.

The chain recombines TRBV5-8 with TRBJ1-6, with TRBD1 matching 9 bases. With V trimmed by 4 bases and J by 11 bases, 7 bases remained unmatched. The CDR3 spans 14 residues. Germline V lookup: CDR1 SGHTS, CDR2 YDEGEE. The CDR3 here is CASSPGQGGPPLHF. CDR3 sequence (DNA): TGTGCCAGCAGCCCGGGACAGGGAGGGCCACCCCTCCACTTT.

In this sample, this clone turned up a few times. V and J are TRBV5-6 and TRBJ1-1, with D unresolved. V lost 1 base to trimming and J lost 2 bases, with 3 bases between them. From germline, CDR1 is SGHDT and CDR2 YYEEEE. This CDR3 spans 12 amino acids. The CDR3 loop is CASSLPNTEAFF. Here the CDR3 DNA reads TGTGCCAGCAGCTTGCCCAACACTGAAGCTTTCTTT.